This T cell receptor beta chain emerged from a study of blood T cells in healthy people across ages. Overall study findings and caveats: TCR beta diversity, measured per million T cells, fell in a roughly linear way with age. Naive and antigen-experienced cells were not separated, limiting conclusive comparison.

J lost 7 bases, V lost 2 bases, and 9 bases had no gene match. The length of the CDR3 is 16 residues. A second PCR, run for about 6 to 12 cycles, used a sample-barcoded 5' primer plus a J-beta primer mix. The template-switch adaptor, which had 12 random nucleotides, put a tag on each cDNA molecule. Via MiXCR, TCRdb re-called the 5' RACE reads, giving one row per CDR3 protein. The table records some 930,000 distinct CDR3 sequences, about 29% of them present only once. This clonotype has only a few counts. Its antigen is currently unknown. The data also belong to a second study, concerning T cells of mothers and their children. That paper notes: The yield was over 8.5 million TCR beta CDR3 reads from each mother and roughly 3 million from each child.

The gene calls are TRBV12-3 or TRBV12-4 and TRBJ2-5; 11 bases are a match to TRBD2. Specimen: blood. This receptor was obtained from a middle-aged woman in good health. The CDR3, as DNA: TGTGCCAGCAGTTTATATGAGACTAGCGGGGATGTGACCCAGTACTTC. Translation: CASSLYETSGDVTQYF.